One sample yielded the 9 T cell receptor beta chains listed below, sequenced in a study of control samples from healthy donors and cancer patients. Produced via immunoSEQ multiplex PCR; TCRdb's table is partial and in-frame only. The sample consists of about 140,000 clones, 75% to 95% of them appearing once. Material: blood. The receptors were sampled from a man younger than 30 in good health.

The gene calls are TRBV7-6 and TRBJ2-5; 8 positions match TRBD1. The CDR3 covers 16 residues. The junction had 7 bases not matched to a gene; V was cut back by 3 bases and J by 1 base. Germline-derived CDR1 and CDR2 are SGHVS and FNYEAQ. CDR3 protein: CASSFPTGAFQETQYF. The CDR3 DNA is TGTGCCAGCAGCTTCCCGACAGGGGCATTCCAAGAGACCCAGTACTTC.

This chain links TRBV29-1 with TRBJ2-7; TRBD1 agrees at 9 bases. The CDR3 length is 14 residues. Unmatched junction bases numbered 13, after V lost 7 bases and J lost 6 bases. The germline V gene encodes CDR1 SQVTM and CDR2 ANQGSEA. The CDR3: CSANLPGQGPEQYF. Here the CDR3 DNA reads TGCAGCGCAAACCTTCCGGGACAGGGACCCGAGCAGTACTTC.

V is TRBV10-3 and J is TRBJ1-5, with 9 bases lining up with TRBD1. The length of the CDR3 is 13 residues. V was clipped by 6 bases and J by 8 bases; unmatched bases: 5. CDR1 ENHRY and CDR2 SYGVKD come from the germline V gene. CDR3 DNA: TGTGCCATCAGCGGACAGGGGTTCGAGCCCCAGCATTTT. The encoded protein is CAISGQGFEPQHF.

The rearrangement uses TRBV6-5 and TRBJ2-1; D is perhaps TRBD1 (5 bases). CDR1 is MNHEY, CDR2 SVGAGI, per germline. This CDR3 contains 12 residues. The V end lost 6 bases, the J end lost 7 bases, and 10 bases lay between the germline ends. The CDR3: CASSSGWNEQFF. CDR3 nucleotides: TGTGCCAGCAGCTCAGGGTGGAATGAGCAGTTCTTC.

The V gene is TRBV5-8, the J gene TRBJ1-4; no clear D gene. Trimming left V 0 bases short and J 6 bases short, with 9 bases between. The CDR3 spans 14 residues. CDR1 SGHTS and CDR2 YDEGEE come from the germline V gene. CDR3 in amino acids: CASSLEGPYEKLFF. The CDR3 DNA follows: TGTGCCAGCAGCTTGGAAGGGCCCTATGAAAAACTGTTTTTT.

V and J are TRBV10-1 and TRBJ1-2; D is perhaps TRBD1 (5 bases). V dropped 6 bases and J dropped 1 base, with 12 bases sitting between them. CDR3 length equals 14 residues. Germline CDR1 and CDR2: WNHNN and SYGVQD (reference sequence). In nucleotides, the CDR3 is TGCGCCAGCAGCGCGGGACCGATTAACTATGGCTACACCTTC. Its translation is CASSAGPINYGYTF.

The chain couples TRBV7-6 to TRBJ2-1, with 9 bases aligning to TRBD1. CDR3 length: 15 amino acids. Germline V gene lookup returns CDR1 SGHVS and CDR2 FNYEAQ. The ends lost 5 bases at V and 4 bases at J; junction bases unmatched: 6. This chain's CDR3 is CASSTDRGAYNEQFF. Written as DNA, the CDR3 is TGTGCCAGCAGCACTGACAGGGGGGCGTACAATGAGCAGTTCTTC.

The V gene is TRBV7-2, the J gene TRBJ1-4; D call uncertain. Germline V gives CDR1 SGHTA, CDR2 FQGNSA. This CDR3 has 16 residues. V was shortened by 0 bases and J by 0 bases, with 8 bases between the two germline ends. The DNA for the CDR3 is TGTGCCAGCAGCTTAGCGCGGGGTACAACTAATGAAAAACTGTTTTTT. It is translated as CASSLARGTTNEKLFF.

The V call is TRBV4-3, the J call TRBJ1-6; TRBD1 is a possible D gene (5 bases). The CDR3 contains 16 residues. V lost 1 base and J lost 7, with 14 bases in between. Germline-derived CDR1 and CDR2 are LGHNA and YSLEER. The CDR3: CASSQGSGGYNSPLHF. In DNA, the CDR3 is TGCGCCAGCAGCCAAGGGAGCGGGGGTTACAATTCACCCCTCCACTTT.